This T cell receptor (beta chain) is drawn from a study of cytomegalovirus exposure and HLA in healthy donors (dated by TCRdb to the late 2010s). Describing the broader study: An earlier analysis of several hundred of the donors reported 250 to 350 Gb of sequence data and some 100 million unique TCR beta sequences from about 179 million T cells. An early release that covered some 640 HLA-typed donors contained 300 to 350 gigabases of sequencing data and around 80 million unique TCR sequences. Of the 398 genotyped donors, over 70% fell in the genetic ancestry cluster associated with self-reported Caucasian donors. The study was designed to test whether signatures of past pathogen exposure could be identified by cataloging public T cell receptors. The T cell repertoires of around 730 subjects were profiled by immunosequencing and related to cytomegalovirus serostatus. In addition to the first cohort of approximately 650 subjects, a separate validation cohort of around 110 different subjects was used. High-throughput TCR immunosequencing, statistical association of individual TCRs with disease status, and machine learning were combined to predict cytomegalovirus infection status. A later analysis re-analyzed previously published TCR beta repertoires from approximately 670 donors and added high-resolution HLA genotyping to study TCR occurrence patterns. The later analysis used no new phenotypic data to find candidate immune exposures, relying instead on TCR beta sequences and their occurrence across donors. In an earlier analysis of about 590 of the donors, high-throughput TCR beta sequencing was used to judge whether each TCR beta V gene segment behaved as functional or pseudogenic. Donor age, sex, ethnicity and CMV serostatus were compiled together with the repertoire data. Genome-wide SNP genotypes for about three fifths of the roughly 670 donors were used in a later genetic analysis, which treated that subset as a discovery cohort. Every repertoire in the discovery cohort had been generated on one and the same sequencing platform. Class I and class II HLA loci were covered by the typing at four-digit resolution. Typing coverage differed by locus: A, B, C, DRB1 and DQB1 were typed in about 620-640 donors, DQA1 in approximately 520, DPA1 in over 600, and DPB1 in 450 to 490. Four or five DR-DQ haplotypes were handled as single units for association and clustering because linkage in the cohort was strong. Among about 400 genotyped donors of the cohort, an average of around 250,000 unique TCR beta nucleotide sequences was sequenced per donor, of which about 20% were non-productive.

The library was built by means of the immunoSEQ multiplex PCR assay. The multiplex PCR relied on a mix of 60 forward primers for TCR Vbeta segments and 13 reverse primers for TCR Jbeta segments. The CDR3 region of rearranged TCR beta genes was amplified from genomic DNA with a multiplex PCR assay. On the Illumina HiSeq System, the amplified TCR beta libraries were sequenced as 87-base-pair reads. Per the source publication's procedure: In a later analysis, roughly 80 million unique TCR beta chains were counted across the 500 to 700 repertoires, and roughly 10 million of these chains were shared by at least two donors. To remove PCR and sequencing errors, raw reads were error-corrected and collapsed into unique sequences using a nearest-neighbor algorithm that merged closely related sequences. Alignment of CDR3 sequences to IMGT reference sequences was used to assign V, D and J gene segments. Each retained sequence needed at least a six-nucleotide match to both a V gene segment and a J gene segment. Rearrangements were called productive when the CDR3 lacked stop codons and stayed in frame with V and J; all others were non-productive. CDR3 was defined according to IMGT convention as the region running from the second conserved V-encoded cysteine to the conserved J-encoded phenylalanine. In an earlier analysis of approximately 500 of the donors, sequences lacking an unambiguous match to a single V gene segment were excluded. In an earlier analysis of 587 of the donors, a V segment was called functional when productive rearrangements were above 56.7%, and segregating when the standard deviation between donors exceeded 5%. A statistical classification framework was developed to diagnose cytomegalovirus status using the catalog of TCR beta chain sequences. V and J gene assignment, in a later analysis, came from comparing TCR nucleotide sequences with IMGT/GENE-DB human TR gene sequences. Using the TCRdist pipeline, a later analysis assigned CDR3 sequences along with most-parsimonious VDJ recombination scenarios. A later analysis defined each TCR beta chain by its CDR3 amino acid sequence plus V-gene family, and excluded reads lacking a unique V-gene family. A later analysis removed roughly 590 highly shared, low-generation-probability nucleotide sequences to deal with suspected cross-contamination and a sequencing artifact. A later analysis calculated a clonal expansion index for each public chain from normalized within-repertoire ranks of inferred template counts. A later analysis computed generation probabilities with a VDJ recombination model fitted to out-of-frame rearrangements, and checked the results against IGoR. In a later analysis, TCR-TCR, TCR-HLA and TCR-CMV co-occurrence was scored with hypergeometric tests, and a repertoire-size bias correction was applied to TCR pairs. False discovery rates were estimated in a later analysis by permuting HLA or CMV assignments 20 times. In a later analysis, co-occurring TCRs were grouped using DBSCAN, and TCRdist sequence similarity was added for clustering within HLA-allele-positive subsets. Co-occurrence clustering excluded repertoires with fewer than 30,000 or more than 120,000 public chains, plus five with anomalous nucleotide sharing. In its TCRdb copy, this immuneACCESS table keeps in-frame sequences only and misses some clones. Where compared with another copy, unresolved V genes explain less than half of these, and the others have no known cause. V and J calls plus clone size are reproduced from that table; the DNA served to infer D and trimming. The sample table shows roughly 100,000 clones, and about 80% are seen once. The ten largest clones take up roughly 2.5% of the sample.

The cohort consisted of 666 healthy bone marrow donors. At the time of sampling, all cohort members were nominally healthy, though unrecorded immune exposures were likely present. The donor was CMV seropositive and belonged to the group of about 290 seropositive cohort members. Each donor provided a peripheral blood sample, and peripheral blood mononuclear cells were used for TCR beta sequencing. Genomic DNA extraction from the blood cell samples was performed with the Qiagen DNeasy Blood Extraction Kit. Study-wide findings and limitations: The cohort was sequenced for TCR beta chains only, and without alpha or paired-chain data the features that could be detected were limited. A further reported finding was that TCR beta sequences accurately predicted the HLA-A and HLA-B alleles for most subjects in the first cohort. A total of fewer than 200 TCR beta chains were listed by the study as associated with cytomegalovirus. A cluster of highly shared sequence variants was judged likely to be a technical artifact of the sequencing pipeline. Some IMGT-functional V segments, including TRBV6-2 and TRBV6-3, could not be distinguished by the 87-base-pair reads and were therefore excluded. In a later analysis, TCR association rates were found to vary across HLA loci, with the most associated TCRs seen for DRB1 alleles and the fewest for HLA-C alleles. Because HLA typing was missing for some donors at each locus, association tests included only the typed subset. A later analysis found that most CMV-associated TCR beta chains appeared HLA-restricted, with HLA associations seemingly driven largely by CMV exposure. Several of the top co-occurrence clusters appeared to be linked to parvovirus B19, influenza, CMV and Epstein-Barr virus, according to a later analysis. In a later genetic analysis, fewer N-insertions in productive TCRs were reported among donors in an Asian-associated ancestry cluster than the roughly 640-donor mean. It was suggested by the authors that the approach could potentially be generalized to other disease states and immunological phenotypes. Specific HLA alleles were associated with 18,000 or so TCR beta sequences at a false discovery rate of 0.05 in a later analysis. Linkage disequilibrium might explain the correlated functional status among segregating V segments, but an unknown experimental factor could not be ruled out. Cytomegalovirus status was reported to be diagnosed by the classifier with high specificity and sensitivity in both the original and validation cohorts. A few of the identified cytomegalovirus-associated TCR beta chains were confirmed in vitro to be specific for cytomegalovirus antigens. Presence/absence analyses assumed roughly uniform sequencing depth across donors, an assumption that may not hold. CMV serostatus was the only immune exposure information available for the cohort. When HLA alleles, especially DR and DQ, strongly co-occurred, TCR associations were difficult to assign to individual alleles. Most TCR sequences were observed very rarely across donors, whereas some public TCRs were present in many individuals. In a later analysis, HLA-associated TCR beta chains showed more clonal expansion and lower generation probabilities than non-associated chains that were equally common. Because counts were too low, roughly 18 rarely observed V segments, including chromosome 9 orphons, were left out of the earlier analysis of over 550 of the donors. Broadly in line with IMGT annotations, most TCR beta V segments showed up in productive rearrangements about 87% or about 30% of the time in an earlier analysis of a few hundred of the donors. V-gene and J-gene trimming of TCR beta chains was associated with a missense DCLRE1C variant in a later genetic analysis, and the association was replicated in an independent cohort.

As concerns this clone: The antigen it recognizes is unknown. Qualities for individual bases were not recorded, and no much larger clone is one base off.

CDR1 is given as LNHDA and CDR2 as SQIVND, both from the germline V gene (reference sequence). Relative to germline, V is missing 5 bases and J is missing 6 bases, with 4 bases of the junction outside any gene match. Taken from cysteine to phenylalanine, the CDR3 has 13 residues. Left in the record is the CDR3 DNA by itself, 39 bases read in frame from the first base. The sequence is built from TRBV19 and TRBJ2-7, with 10 bases aligning to TRBD2. The origin of this receptor is a man between 50 and 59 years old in good health and CMV-seropositive. Material: PBMCs. The DNA sequence is TGTGCCAGTAGTCCTAGCGGGAGCGGCGAGCAGTACTTC. This translates into CASSPSGSGEQYF. With the rest looked up from the reference TRBV19 and TRBJ2-7 genes rather than sequenced, the full variable domain is DGGITQSPKYLFRKEGQNVTLSCEQNLNHDAMYWYRQDPGQGLRLIYYSQIVNDFQKGDIAEGYSVSREKKESFPLTVTSAQKNPTAFYLCASSPSGSGEQYFGPGTRLTVT.